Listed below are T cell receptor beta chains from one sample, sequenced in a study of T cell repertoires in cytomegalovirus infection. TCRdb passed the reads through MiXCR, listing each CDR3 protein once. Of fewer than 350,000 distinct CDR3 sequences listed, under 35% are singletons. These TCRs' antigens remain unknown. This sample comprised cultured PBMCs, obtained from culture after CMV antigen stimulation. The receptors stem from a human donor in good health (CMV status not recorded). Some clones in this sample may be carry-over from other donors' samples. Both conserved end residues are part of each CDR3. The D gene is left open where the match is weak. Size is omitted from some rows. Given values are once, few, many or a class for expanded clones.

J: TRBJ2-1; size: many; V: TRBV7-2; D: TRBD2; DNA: TGTGCCAGCAGCTTAGCGGTTGCGGGAGGGCGCGATGAGCAGTTCTTC; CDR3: CASSLAVAGGRDEQFF
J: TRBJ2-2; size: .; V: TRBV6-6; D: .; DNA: TGTGCCAGCAGTTACTCGATCCCCGGGGAGCTGTTTTTT; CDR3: CASSYSIPGELFF
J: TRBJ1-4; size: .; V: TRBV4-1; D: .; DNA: TGCGCCAGCAGCCAAATGACCGGGACTCCAGATGAAAAACTGTTTTTT; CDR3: CASSQMTGTPDEKLFF
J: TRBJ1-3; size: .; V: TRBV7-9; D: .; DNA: TGTGCCAGCAGCTCCAGGGAATCCCCTGGAAACACCATATATTTT; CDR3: CASSSRESPGNTIYF
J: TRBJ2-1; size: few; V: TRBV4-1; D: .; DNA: TGCGCCAGCAACTTTGACCGGAGCTCCTACAATGAGCAGTTCTTC; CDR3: CASNFDRSSYNEQFF
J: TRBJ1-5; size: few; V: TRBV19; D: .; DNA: TGTGCCAGTAGTGCAGGACCCTCTTTGGCCCAGCATTTT; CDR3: CASSAGPSLAQHF
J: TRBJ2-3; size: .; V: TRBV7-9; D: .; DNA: TGTGCCAGCAGCTTACGGGACACCACAGATACGCAGTATTTT; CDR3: CASSLRDTTDTQYF
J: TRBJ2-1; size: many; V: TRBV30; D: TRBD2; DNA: TGTGCCTGGAACCCTCGACTAGCGGGAGGGGTTTTGAATGAGCAGTTCTTC; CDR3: CAWNPRLAGGVLNEQFF
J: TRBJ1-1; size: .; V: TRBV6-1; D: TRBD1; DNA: TGTGCCAGCAGGGAGACAGGAGGGGGCGGAACTGAAGCTTTCTTT; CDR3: CASRETGGGGTEAFF
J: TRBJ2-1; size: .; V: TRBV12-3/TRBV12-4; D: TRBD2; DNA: TGTGCCAGCAGCGCGTTCGGGGCGGGGGGACACAATGAGCAGTTCTTC; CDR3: CASSAFGAGGHNEQFF
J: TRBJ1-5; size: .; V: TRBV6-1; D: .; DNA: TGTGCCAGCAGTGAAGGCAGACTCAATCAGCCCCAGCATTTT; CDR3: CASSEGRLNQPQHF